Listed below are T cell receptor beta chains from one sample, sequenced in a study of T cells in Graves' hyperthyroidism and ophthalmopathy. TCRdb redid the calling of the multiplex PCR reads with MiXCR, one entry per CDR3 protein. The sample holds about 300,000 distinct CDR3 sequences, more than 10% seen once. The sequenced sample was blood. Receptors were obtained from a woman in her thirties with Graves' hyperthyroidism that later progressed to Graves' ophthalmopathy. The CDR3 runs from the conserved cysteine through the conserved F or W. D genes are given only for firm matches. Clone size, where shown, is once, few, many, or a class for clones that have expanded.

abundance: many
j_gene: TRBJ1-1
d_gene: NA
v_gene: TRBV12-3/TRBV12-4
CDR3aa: CASRGPGTEAFF
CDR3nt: TGTGCCAGCAGGGGTCCGGGGACTGAAGCTTTCTTT

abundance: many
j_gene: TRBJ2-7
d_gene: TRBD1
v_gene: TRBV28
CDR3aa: CASSHRDRGYEQYF
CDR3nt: TGTGCCAGCTCACACCGGGACAGGGGCTACGAGCAGTACTTC

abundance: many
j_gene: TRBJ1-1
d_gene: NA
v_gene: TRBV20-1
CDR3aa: CSARVQGWTEAFF
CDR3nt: TGCAGTGCTAGAGTACAGGGTTGGACTGAAGCTTTCTTT

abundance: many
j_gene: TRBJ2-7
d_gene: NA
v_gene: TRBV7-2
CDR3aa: CASSLRIAPPYEQYF
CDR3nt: TGTGCCAGCAGCTTAAGGATAGCTCCCCCTTACGAGCAGTACTTC

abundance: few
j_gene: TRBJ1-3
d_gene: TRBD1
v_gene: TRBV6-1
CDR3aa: CASSLTGGGGNTIYF
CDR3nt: TGTGCCAGCAGTTTGACAGGGGGTGGTGGAAACACCATATATTTT

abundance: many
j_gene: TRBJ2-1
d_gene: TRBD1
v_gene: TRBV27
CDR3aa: CASSPPGGPTNEQFF
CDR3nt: TGTGCCAGCAGTCCACCAGGGGGACCAACCAATGAGCAGTTCTTC

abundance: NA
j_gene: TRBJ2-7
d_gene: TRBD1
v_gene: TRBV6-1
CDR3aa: CASSQQAPGTGGPYKQYF
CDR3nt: TGTGCCAGCAGTCAACAGGCCCCCGGGACAGGGGGTCCCTACAAGCAGTACTTC

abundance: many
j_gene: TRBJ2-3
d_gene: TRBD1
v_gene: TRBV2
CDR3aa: CASTLTGSTDTQYF
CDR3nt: TGTGCCAGCACTTTGACAGGGAGCACAGATACGCAGTATTTT

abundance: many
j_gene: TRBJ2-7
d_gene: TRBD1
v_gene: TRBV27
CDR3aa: CASSSGQGVPYEQYF
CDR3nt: TGTGCCAGCAGTTCCGGACAGGGAGTGCCCTACGAGCAGTACTTC

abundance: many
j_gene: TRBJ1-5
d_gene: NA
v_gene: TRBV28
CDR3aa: CASSLGGGLNQPQHF
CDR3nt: TGTGCCAGCAGCCTAGGGGGTGGCCTCAATCAGCCCCAGCATTTT

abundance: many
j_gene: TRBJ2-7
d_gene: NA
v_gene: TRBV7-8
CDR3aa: CASSAGGPIEQYF
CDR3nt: TGTGCCAGCAGCGCAGGAGGGCCGATAGAGCAGTACTTC

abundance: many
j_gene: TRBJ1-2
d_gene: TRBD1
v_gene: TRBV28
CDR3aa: CASSYRDRGNGYTF
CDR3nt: TGTGCCAGCAGTTACCGGGACAGGGGTAATGGCTACACCTTC

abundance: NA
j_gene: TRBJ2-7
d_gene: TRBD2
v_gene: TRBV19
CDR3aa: CASSGVASGNSYEQYF
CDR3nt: TGTGCCAGTAGTGGAGTGGCTAGCGGGAATTCCTACGAGCAGTACTTC

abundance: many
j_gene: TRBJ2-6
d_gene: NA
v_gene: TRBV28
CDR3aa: CASSKPGAGGANVLTF
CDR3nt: TGTGCCAGTAGTAAGCCGGGGGCGGGAGGGGCCAACGTCCTGACTTTC

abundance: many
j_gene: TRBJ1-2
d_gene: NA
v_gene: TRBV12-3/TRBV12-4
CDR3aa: CASTKRTGRLDGYTF
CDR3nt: TGTGCCAGCACCAAGAGAACAGGGAGATTAGATGGCTACACCTTC

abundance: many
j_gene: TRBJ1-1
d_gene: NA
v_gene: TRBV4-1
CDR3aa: CASSQVGGGTEAFF
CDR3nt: TGCGCCAGCAGCCAAGTAGGGGGGGGCACTGAAGCTTTCTTT

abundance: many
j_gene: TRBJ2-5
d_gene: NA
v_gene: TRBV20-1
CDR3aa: CSARDVLGDPETQYF
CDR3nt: TGCAGTGCTAGAGATGTTCTCGGTGACCCGGAGACCCAGTACTTC

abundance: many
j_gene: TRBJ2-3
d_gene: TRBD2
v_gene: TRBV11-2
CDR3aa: CASSFTSLAGGGDTQYF
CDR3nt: TGTGCCAGCAGCTTTACTTCTTTAGCGGGAGGCGGGGATACGCAGTATTTT

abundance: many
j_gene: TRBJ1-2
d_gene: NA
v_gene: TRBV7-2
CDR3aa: CASSLETMHGYTF
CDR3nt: TGTGCCAGCAGCTTAGAGACCATGCATGGCTACACCTTC

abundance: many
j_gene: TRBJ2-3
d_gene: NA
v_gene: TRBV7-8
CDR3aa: CASSLRQGGGDTQYF
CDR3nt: TGTGCCAGCAGCTTACGACAGGGCGGGGGAGATACGCAGTATTTT

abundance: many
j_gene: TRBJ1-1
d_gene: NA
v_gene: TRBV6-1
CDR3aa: CASSPSIGQTEAFF
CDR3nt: TGTGCCAGCAGTCCAAGTATCGGGCAAACTGAAGCTTTCTTT

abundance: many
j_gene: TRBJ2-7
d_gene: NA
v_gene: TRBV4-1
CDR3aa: CASSHPAAEGGHEQYF
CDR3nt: TGCGCCAGCAGCCACCCCGCGGCGGAGGGGGGGCACGAGCAGTACTTC

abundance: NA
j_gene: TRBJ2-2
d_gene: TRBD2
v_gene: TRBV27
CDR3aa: CASSLRLAGGVGTGELFF
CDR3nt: TGTGCCAGCAGTTTAAGACTAGCGGGAGGGGTAGGGACCGGGGAGCTGTTTTTT

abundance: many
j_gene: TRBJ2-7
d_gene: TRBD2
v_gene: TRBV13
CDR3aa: CASSPLREGSYEQYF
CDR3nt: TGTGCCAGCAGCCCCCTACGGGAGGGTTCCTACGAGCAGTACTTC

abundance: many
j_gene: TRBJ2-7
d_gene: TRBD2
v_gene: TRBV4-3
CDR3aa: CASSQELAGSYEQYF
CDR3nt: TGCGCCAGCAGCCAAGAACTAGCGGGATCCTACGAGCAGTACTTC

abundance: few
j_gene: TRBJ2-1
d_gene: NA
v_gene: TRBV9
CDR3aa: CASSVGISYNEQFF
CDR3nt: TGTGCCAGCAGCGTAGGTATCTCCTACAATGAGCAGTTCTTC

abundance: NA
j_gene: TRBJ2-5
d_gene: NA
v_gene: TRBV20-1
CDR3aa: CSAPGQGSRETQYF
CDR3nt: TGCAGTGCCCCAGGCCAGGGTAGCAGGGAGACCCAGTACTTC

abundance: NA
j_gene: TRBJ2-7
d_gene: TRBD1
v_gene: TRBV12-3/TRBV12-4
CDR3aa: CASSVQGSLYEQYF
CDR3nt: TGTGCCAGCAGCGTACAGGGGTCCCTCTACGAGCAGTACTTC

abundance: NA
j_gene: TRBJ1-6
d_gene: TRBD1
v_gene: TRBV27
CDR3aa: CARTVRAPGQIYNSPLHF
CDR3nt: TGTGCCAGGACCGTTAGGGCGCCGGGACAGATCTATAATTCACCCCTCCACTTT

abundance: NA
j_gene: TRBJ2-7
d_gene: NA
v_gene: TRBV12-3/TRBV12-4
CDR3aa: CASSLAAGYKQYF
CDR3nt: TGTGCCAGCAGTCTCGCCGCGGGCTACAAGCAGTACTTC

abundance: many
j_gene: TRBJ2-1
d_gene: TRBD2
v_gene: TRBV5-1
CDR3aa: CASSLIGLAGEDEQFF
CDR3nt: TGCGCCAGCAGCTTGATCGGACTAGCGGGGGAGGATGAGCAGTTCTTC

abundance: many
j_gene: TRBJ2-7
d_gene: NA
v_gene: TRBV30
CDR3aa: CAWSVWGREQYF
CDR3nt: TGTGCCTGGAGCGTGTGGGGGCGCGAGCAGTACTTC

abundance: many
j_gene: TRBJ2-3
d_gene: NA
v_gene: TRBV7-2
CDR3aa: CASSLAWSEPPPDTQYF
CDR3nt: TGTGCCAGCAGCTTAGCGTGGTCGGAACCCCCCCCAGATACGCAGTATTTT

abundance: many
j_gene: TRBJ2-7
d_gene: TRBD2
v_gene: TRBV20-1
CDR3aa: CSASLAGAYEQYF
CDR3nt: TGCAGTGCTAGTTTGGCGGGAGCCTACGAGCAGTACTTC

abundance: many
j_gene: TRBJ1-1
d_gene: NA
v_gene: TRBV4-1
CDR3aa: CASSPTGVNTEAFF
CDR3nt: TGCGCCAGCAGCCCGACAGGTGTGAACACTGAAGCTTTCTTT

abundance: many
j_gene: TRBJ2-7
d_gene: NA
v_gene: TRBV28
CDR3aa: CASSFQEGARSYEQYF
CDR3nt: TGTGCCAGCAGCTTCCAGGAGGGCGCAAGATCCTACGAGCAGTACTTC

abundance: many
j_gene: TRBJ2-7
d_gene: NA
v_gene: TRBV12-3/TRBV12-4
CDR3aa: CASSRGQYEQYF
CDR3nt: TGTGCCAGCAGCCGGGGACAATACGAGCAGTACTTC

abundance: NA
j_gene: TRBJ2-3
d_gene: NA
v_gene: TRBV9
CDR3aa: CASSVIPSASTDTQYF
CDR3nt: TGTGCCAGCAGCGTAATTCCCTCAGCTAGCACAGATACGCAGTATTTT

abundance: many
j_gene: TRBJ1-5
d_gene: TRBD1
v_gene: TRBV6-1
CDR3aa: CASSDTGGAQHF
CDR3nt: TGTGCCAGCAGTGATACAGGGGGCGCCCAGCATTTT

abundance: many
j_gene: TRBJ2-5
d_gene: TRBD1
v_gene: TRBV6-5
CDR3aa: CASSYSGQGAGETQYF
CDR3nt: TGTGCCAGCAGTTACTCGGGACAGGGGGCGGGAGAGACCCAGTACTTC

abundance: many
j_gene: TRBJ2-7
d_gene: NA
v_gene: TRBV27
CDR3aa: CASSRSQWYEQYF
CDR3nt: TGTGCCAGCAGTCGATCACAGTGGTACGAGCAGTACTTC

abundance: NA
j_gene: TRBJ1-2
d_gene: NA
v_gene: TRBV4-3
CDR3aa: CASSQGDGWDYGYTF
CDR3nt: TGCGCCAGCAGCCAAGGAGATGGTTGGGACTATGGCTACACCTTC

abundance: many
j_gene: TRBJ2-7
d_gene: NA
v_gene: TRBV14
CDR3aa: CASSQAGWARSYEQYF
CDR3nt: TGTGCCAGCAGCCAAGCGGGATGGGCAAGGTCCTACGAGCAGTACTTC

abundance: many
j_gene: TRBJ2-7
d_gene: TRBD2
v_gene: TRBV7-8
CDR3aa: CASSSEPGLAGVYPYEQYF
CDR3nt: TGTGCCAGCAGCTCGGAACCGGGACTAGCGGGAGTATACCCCTACGAGCAGTACTTC

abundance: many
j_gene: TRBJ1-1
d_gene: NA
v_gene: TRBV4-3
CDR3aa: CASSQQGWNTEAFF
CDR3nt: TGCGCCAGCAGCCAACAGGGTTGGAACACTGAAGCTTTCTTT

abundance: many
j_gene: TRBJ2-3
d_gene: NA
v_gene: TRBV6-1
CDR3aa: CASSEGGYTQYF
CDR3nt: TGTGCCAGCAGTGAAGGCGGCTATACGCAGTATTTT

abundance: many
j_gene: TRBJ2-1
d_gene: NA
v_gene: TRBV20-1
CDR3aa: CSAVPGLLNEQFF
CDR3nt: TGCAGTGCTGTTCCGGGACTCCTCAATGAGCAGTTCTTC

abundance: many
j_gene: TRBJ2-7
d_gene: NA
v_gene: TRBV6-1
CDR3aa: CASRSRGGRGEQYF
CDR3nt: TGTGCCAGCAGGTCACGAGGGGGGCGGGGCGAGCAGTACTTC

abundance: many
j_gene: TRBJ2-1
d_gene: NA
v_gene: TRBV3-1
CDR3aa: CASSQGSYNEQFF
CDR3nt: TGTGCCAGCAGCCAAGGATCTTACAATGAGCAGTTCTTC

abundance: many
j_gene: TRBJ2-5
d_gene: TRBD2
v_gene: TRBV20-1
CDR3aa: CSARDPGTSDQETQYF
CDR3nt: TGCAGTGCTAGAGATCCCGGAACTAGCGACCAAGAGACCCAGTACTTC